The 25 T cell receptor beta chains reported below all come from one sample, sequenced in a study of early T cells in non-severe SARS-CoV-2 infection. TCRdb reprocessed the 5' RACE reads with MiXCR, giving one entry per CDR3 protein. The sample includes tens of thousands of distinct CDR3 sequences, 5% to 7% of them seen just once. Sequencing was done on a sample of whole blood. The receptors stem from an adult who was a healthcare worker with PCR-confirmed SARS-CoV-2 infection or an uninfected control (not recorded which).

The genes are TRBV5-1 and TRBJ2-3, with D hard to call. The V end was cut by 1 base, the J end by 0 bases, with 6 bases between. Germline-derived CDR1 and CDR2 are SGHRS and YFSETQ. This CDR3 has 14 amino acids. The chain's CDR3 is CASSLQTSTDTQYF. The DNA of the CDR3 is TGCGCCAGCAGCTTGCAGACTAGCACAGATACGCAGTATTTT.

At least ten counts were recorded for this clonotype. The chain links TRBV10-1 to TRBJ2-5; D is unresolved. Looked up from germline, CDR1 is WNHNN and CDR2 is SYGVQD (reference sequence). Trimming removed 3 bases at V and 5 bases at J, with 19 bases between. CDR3 length: 16 amino acids. CDR3 sequence (DNA): TGCGCCAGCAGTGATTCCTGGGGTCCCGCAAGGGAGACCCAGTACTTC. Translation: CASSDSWGPARETQYF.

In its sample, this clonotype was seen many times. This chain joins TRBV10-1 and TRBJ2-3; 9 bases fit TRBD2. This CDR3 comprises 14 residues. The germline V gene has CDR1 WNHNN and CDR2 SYGVQD (reference sequence). With 4 bases clipped from V and 3 bases from J, the junction kept 2 bases outside the gene matches. The CDR3 loop is CASSGGLATDTQYF. CDR3 nucleotides: TGCGCCAGCAGTGGTGGACTAGCGACAGATACGCAGTATTTT.

This clonotype was picked up many times. The chain uses TRBV5-1 and TRBJ1-6; 8 bases line up with TRBD1. Germline V gene sequence: CDR1 SGHRS, CDR2 YFSETQ. The J segment lost 9 bases and the V segment lost 4 bases, leaving 6 bases of the junction unmatched. This CDR3 has 14 amino acids. The CDR3 here is CASSLQGVGSPLHF. The CDR3 coding sequence is TGCGCCAGCAGCCTACAGGGGGTCGGTTCACCCCTCCACTTT.

This clonotype has a count of ten or more. The chain links TRBV11-3 to TRBJ2-3; D is ambiguous. Per the germline V gene, CDR1 is SGHNT and CDR2 is YENEEA. The V end lost 5 bases, the J end lost 0 bases, and 9 bases lay between the germline ends. This CDR3 has 14 amino acids. CDR3 loop: CASSPHASTDTQYF. As DNA, the CDR3 is TGTGCCAGCAGCCCCCACGCTAGCACAGATACGCAGTATTTT.

Notes on this clonotype: With a much larger clone just one base away, this may be a read error. The V gene is TRBV5-4, the J gene TRBJ1-1; D unresolved. CDR1 and CDR2 (germline): SGHNT, YYREEE (reference sequence). V lost 0 bases to trimming and J lost 4 bases, with 13 bases between them. This CDR3 is 15 amino acids long. CDR3 loop: CASSLVEGRVTEAFF. DNA of the CDR3: TGTGCCAGCAGCTTGGTAGAAGGTCGGGTCACTGAAGCTTTCTTT.

Many counts were recorded for this clonotype. The rearrangement joins TRBV3-1 to TRBJ2-6; maybe TRBD2 (6 bases). The germline V gene encodes CDR1 LGHDT and CDR2 YNNKEL (reference sequence). The length of the CDR3 is 16 residues. Deletions cut 5 bases from V and 4 bases from J, with 15 bases between. Here the CDR3 reads CASSSLGAGGANVLTF. In nucleotides, the CDR3 is TGTGCCAGCAGCTCCTTAGGAGCGGGCGGGGCCAACGTCCTGACTTTC.

This clonotype was seen many times. V and J are TRBV28 and TRBJ2-2; D is perhaps TRBD1 (5 bases). Trimming removed 2 bases at V and 1 base at J, with 5 bases between. Germline V CDR1 and CDR2: MDHEN, SYDVKM. The CDR3 runs 14 residues. The CDR3 sequence: CASSLGQNTGELFF. For the CDR3, the DNA is TGTGCCAGCAGTTTAGGACAGAACACCGGGGAGCTGTTTTTT. Full variable domain (missing parts from reference TRBV28 and TRBJ2-2): DVKVTQSSRYLVKRTGEKVFLECVQDMDHENMFWYRQDPGLGLRLIYFSYDVKMKEKGDIPEGYSVSREKKERFSLILESASTNQTSMYLCASSLGQNTGELFFGEGSRLTVL.

In its sample, this clonotype was seen a few times. V is TRBV5-4 and J is TRBJ2-5, with 12 positions matching TRBD1. Germline V gene data show CDR1 as SGHNT and CDR2 as YYREEE (reference sequence). CDR3 length: 15 amino acids. V was clipped by 4 bases and J by 4 bases; unmatched bases: 5. For the CDR3, the DNA is TGTGCCAGCAGCCGGGGGGACAGGGGGCGAGAGACCCAGTACTTC. Translated, it gives CASSRGDRGRETQYF.

There are many counts of this clonotype. This rearrangement joins TRBV28 to TRBJ2-3; possible D gene TRBD2, 5 bases. The germline V gene has CDR1 MDHEN and CDR2 SYDVKM. The CDR3 runs 14 residues. Trimming took 2 bases from V and 4 from J, leaving 10 bases between them. CDR3 amino acids: CASSLEGEADTQYF. In nucleotides, the CDR3 is TGTGCCAGCAGTTTAGAGGGCGAGGCAGATACGCAGTATTTT.

The table lists this clonotype with a few counts. This sequence joins TRBV5-1 and TRBJ2-3; 7 positions agree with TRBD1. CDR1 is SGHRS, CDR2 YFSETQ, per germline. Losses at the gene ends were 3 bases for V and 0 bases for J; bases not matched to a gene: 7. The CDR3 is 16 amino acids. The CDR3 protein is CASSWGQYSSTDTQYF. In nucleotides, the CDR3 is TGCGCCAGCAGCTGGGGACAGTACTCTAGCACAGATACGCAGTATTTT.

Only a few counts were recorded for this clonotype. The chain carries TRBV12-3 or TRBV12-4 and TRBJ2-5; D could derive from TRBD1 or TRBD2 (5 bases each). Trimming shortened V by 6 bases and J by 5 bases, and 10 bases separated the two germline ends. The CDR3 consists of 12 residues. The CDR3 sequence: CASSLGAETQYF. The CDR3 region has the DNA TGTGCCAGCAGCCTCGGGGCGGAGACCCAGTACTTC.

This clonotype occurred a few times. This CDR3 reads CASSLGPNNEQFF. The CDR3 DNA reads TGTGCCAGCAGCTTAGGCCCGAACAATGAGCAGTTCTTC. The V gene is TRBV7-2, the J gene TRBJ2-1; D unclear. This CDR3 has 13 amino acids. The ends were cut back, 1 base at V and 5 bases at J, with 6 bases in the middle. CDR1 and CDR2 from the germline V gene are SGHTA and FQGNSA.

V and J are TRBV27 and TRBJ1-1; 8 bases match TRBD1. Germline assignment: CDR1 MNHEY and CDR2 SMNVEV (reference sequence). J lost 10 bases, V lost 5 bases, and 6 bases had no gene match. The CDR3 runs 12 residues. For the CDR3, the DNA is TGTGCCAGCAGTCACGGGACAGGTCCAGCTTTCTTT. Translated: CASSHGTGPAFF.

This clonotype was recorded a few times. The chain has TRBV9 and TRBJ1-6, with 8 nucleotides matching TRBD1. Per the germline V gene, CDR1 is SGDLS and CDR2 is YYNGEE. This CDR3 is 15 amino acids long. V dropped 1 base and J dropped 7; count of bases not matched to a gene: 4. The CDR3 loop is CASSVRGQVNSPLHF. The CDR3 nucleotides read TGTGCCAGCAGCGTACGGGGACAGGTGAATTCACCCCTCCACTTT.

The sample holds a few counts of this clonotype. The chain links TRBV5-4 to TRBJ2-2, with D unclear. CDR1 is SGHNT and CDR2 is YYREEE in the germline V gene (reference sequence). The V gene lost 2 bases and the J gene lost 1 base, with 3 bases spanning the gap. This CDR3 spans 13 amino acids. The CDR3 reads CASSFRNTGELFF. CDR3 bases: TGTGCCAGCAGCTTCCGGAACACCGGGGAGCTGTTTTTT.

The sample holds many counts of this clonotype. The chain couples TRBV30 to TRBJ2-1; 8 bases map to TRBD2. The CDR3 has 15 amino acids. The junction had 6 bases not matched to a gene; V was cut back by 1 base and J by 4 bases. Germline lookup yields CDR1 GTSNPN and CDR2 SVGIG (reference sequence). The CDR3 spells CAWSGPGGDYNEQFF. CDR3 nucleotide sequence: TGTGCCTGGAGTGGCCCGGGGGGGGATTACAATGAGCAGTTCTTC.

The V gene is TRBV28, the J gene TRBJ2-5; 7 nucleotides align to TRBD1. Germline V gives CDR1 MDHEN, CDR2 SYDVKM. Trimming at V came to 6 bases and at J to 7 bases, leaving 11 bases not matched to a gene. The CDR3 contains 14 residues. DNA of the CDR3: TGTGCCAGCAGCCTAAGGGTACAGGGGTGGACCCAGTACTTC. Protein: CASSLRVQGWTQYF. The full variable domain, with the rest looked up from reference TRBV28 and TRBJ2-5, is DVKVTQSSRYLVKRTGEKVFLECVQDMDHENMFWYRQDPGLGLRLIYFSYDVKMKEKGDIPEGYSVSREKKERFSLILESASTNQTSMYLCASSLRVQGWTQYFGPGTRLLVL.

This clonotype has a count of ten or more. The chain couples TRBV4-1 to TRBJ1-2; TRBD1 is a possible D gene (5 bases). V was trimmed by 0 bases and J by 3 bases, leaving 11 bases between them. CDR1 is MGHRA and CDR2 is YSYEKL in the germline V gene. The CDR3 contains 15 residues. Here the CDR3 DNA reads TGCGCCAGCAGCCAAGATGACAGCTACTACTATGGCTACACCTTC. Protein: CASSQDDSYYYGYTF.

This clonotype was observed many times. This chain uses TRBV24-1 with TRBJ2-1; a possible D gene is TRBD1 (5 bases). V dropped 3 bases and J dropped 5 bases, with 19 bases sitting between them. CDR3 size: 17 residues. Looked up from germline, CDR1 is KGHDR and CDR2 is SFDVKD. The CDR3 DNA reads as TGTGCCACCAGTGATCCGTCAGTGGGGCCCTATAACAATGAGCAGTTCTTC. Translation: CATSDPSVGPYNNEQFF.

J is TRBJ1-1 and V is TRBV12-3 or TRBV12-4; no clear D gene. The length of the CDR3 is 12 residues. Trimming removed 8 bases at V and 3 bases at J, with 10 bases between. This CDR3 is CASAPWDTEAFF. The CDR3 coding sequence is TGTGCCAGCGCCCCCTGGGACACTGAAGCTTTCTTT.

This clonotype showed up many times. The chain has TRBV7-3 and TRBJ2-7; D is undetermined. Trimming cost V 0 bases and J 2 bases, with 8 bases left between them. Germline lookup yields CDR1 SGHTA and CDR2 FQGTGA. The CDR3 spans 14 residues. Written as DNA, the CDR3 is TGTGCCAGCAGCTTAACCCCCAAAGCCTACGAGCAGTACTTC. Its protein is CASSLTPKAYEQYF.

The sample holds a few counts of this clonotype. The V call is TRBV2, the J call TRBJ1-6, with a weak D call TRBD1 (5 bases). Germline values: CDR1 SNHLY, CDR2 FYNNEI. Trimming cost V 6 bases and J 9 bases, with 15 bases left between them. CDR3 length equals 14 residues. The CDR3 DNA is TGTGCCAGCAGACGCGGGACCACGGGTTCACCCCTCCACTTT. It specifies CASRRGTTGSPLHF.

This clonotype has a count of ten or more. The chain has TRBV5-4 and TRBJ2-2, with no clear D. The germline CDR1 and CDR2 sequences are SGHNT and YYREEE (reference sequence). This CDR3 contains 14 residues. V dropped 1 base and J dropped 3 bases, with 7 bases sitting between them. The chain's CDR3 is CASSLSRYTGELFF. DNA of the CDR3: TGTGCCAGCAGCTTGTCTAGATACACCGGGGAGCTGTTTTTT.

This clonotype was recorded many times. The J gene is TRBJ2-2, the V gene TRBV6-1, with D unclear. Germline V CDR1 and CDR2: MNHNS, SASEGT. V lost 1 base, J lost 4 bases, and 10 bases lay in between. CDR3 length equals 15 residues. The CDR3 bases are TGTGCCAGCAGTGAAGTAGTGACTCTCACCGGGGAGCTGTTTTTT. This gives the protein CASSEVVTLTGELFF.